The source of this T cell receptor (beta chain) is a study of blood T cells in healthy people across ages (dated by TCRdb to the mid-2010s). Background on the whole study: Template switching captured roughly one uniquely barcoded TCR beta cDNA molecule per two T cells in model experiments. For two donors (one aged 18 to 29 and one aged 80 or older), the study analyzed two additional independent replicas of 1 million unique cDNA reads from the same blood draw. The study measured age-related changes in TCR beta repertoire diversity using deep sequencing normalized with unique cDNA molecular identifiers. Donors were grouped into four age groups: young (average approximately 16 years), middle-aged (about 38), aged (62) and long-lived (82). To avoid experimental bias, donors of different ages were distributed randomly across sequencing lanes. The paper's findings and limits, for the study overall: The long-lived group showed more naive CD4+ T cells, fewer expanded clones and increased TCR diversity than the aged group, suggesting age selection. The CMV infection status of donors was not known, potentially confounding age-related changes in expanded clonotypes. Bulk unsorted PBMC profiling prevented conclusive comparison of naive and antigen-experienced compartments. Total diversity estimates from one million sequenced T cells were considered lower bounds and underestimates. There was a strong correlation between observed TCR beta diversity and the percentage of naive T cells measured by flow cytometry. As age increased, observed TCR beta diversity per million T cells dropped in a roughly linear way, and a significant reduction was already evident by age about 36.

The CDR3 runs 14 residues from the cysteine to the phenylalanine. Only the CDR3 part of the read is kept: 42 bases, read in frame from the first base. CDR1 and CDR2, per the germline V gene (reference sequence), are LGHDT and YNNKEL. This clonotype was seen at least ten times. This clone's antigen is unknown. Sequence at one end of the junction differs from germline and may be a read error. Library preparation employed 5' RACE. The sequencer listed for this sample is Illumina HiSeq 2500. A second PCR of about 7 to 12 cycles was performed with a sample-barcoded 5' primer and a J-beta primer mix. A unique molecular identifier was introduced onto each TCR beta cDNA molecule by a template-switch 5' adaptor carrying 12 random nucleotides. At least 2.5 million CDR3-containing paired-end reads were obtained from each sample. First-strand cDNA synthesis was performed from all RNA using the Mint cDNA synthesis kit, with priming by a TRBC-specific oligonucleotide. All cDNA was treated with uracil-DNA glycosylase and then went through a first 18-cycle PCR with the universal primers M1SS and BC2_uni_R. Concerning the study's data processing: Normalization of each sample was performed by random selection of 1 million high-quality reads, each carrying a distinct molecular identifier. Instead of being binned into consensus sequences, reads with shared molecular identifiers were discarded. MiTCR, run with a Q25 quality threshold and the strictest error-elimination algorithm, handled CDR3 identification, clonotype clustering and error correction. A nonparametric unseen species model with Euler transformation was used to estimate lower-bound total TCR beta diversity. TCRdb took the public reads, trimmed them with fastp at Q25, ran MiXCR for clone calling and kept in-frame beta chains. A single entry per CDR3 protein holds the most common genes and DNA from its merged rows. For this entry, the V and J calls and clone size follow TCRdb and not the study's own pipeline. The sample table shows about 1.5 million distinct CDR3 sequences, and about 40% are seen once. The ten most abundant clones make up 7.9% of the sample.

Systemically healthy Caucasian individuals from Russia, approximately 39 in total and aged roughly 6 to 90 years, were included as donors. Each donor gave 8.5 to 10 milliliters of peripheral blood, collected into EDTA-treated Vacutainer tubes. PBMCs were isolated by Ficoll-Paque density-gradient centrifugation, with at least 6.5 million obtained per sample. Trizol reagent was used to extract total RNA from PBMCs, with at least 5 micrograms per sample. For every donor, an aliquot of PBMCs went through flow cytometry to measure the percentages of naive CD45RAhigh/CD27high T cells. In this chain, TRBV3-1 is recombined with TRBJ1-2, with a weak D call of TRBD1 (5 bases match). The sequencing sample was made of blood. This TCR derives from a woman younger than 35 in good health. The DNA sequence is TGCGCCAGCAGCCAAGATGGGGGTCTCTATGGCTACACCTTC. Its protein is CASSQDGGLYGYTF.